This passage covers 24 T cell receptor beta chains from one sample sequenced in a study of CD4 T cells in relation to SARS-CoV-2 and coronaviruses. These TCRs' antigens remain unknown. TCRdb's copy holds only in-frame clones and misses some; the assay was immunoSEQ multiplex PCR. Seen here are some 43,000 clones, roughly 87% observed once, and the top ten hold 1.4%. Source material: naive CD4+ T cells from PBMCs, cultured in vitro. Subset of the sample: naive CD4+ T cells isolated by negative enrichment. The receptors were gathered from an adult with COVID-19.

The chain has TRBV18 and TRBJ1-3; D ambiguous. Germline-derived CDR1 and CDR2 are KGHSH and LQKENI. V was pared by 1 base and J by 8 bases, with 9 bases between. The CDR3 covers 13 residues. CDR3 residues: CASSPRRDHTIYF. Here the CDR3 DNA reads TGTGCCAGCTCACCACGACGCGACCACACCATATATTTT.

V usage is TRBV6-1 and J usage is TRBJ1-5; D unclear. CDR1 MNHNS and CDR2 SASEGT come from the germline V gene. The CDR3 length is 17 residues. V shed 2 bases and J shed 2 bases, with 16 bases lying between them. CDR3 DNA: TGTGCCAGCAGTGAAACGTCGTTCTGGGTTGGCAATCAGCCCCAGCATTTT. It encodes CASSETSFWVGNQPQHF.

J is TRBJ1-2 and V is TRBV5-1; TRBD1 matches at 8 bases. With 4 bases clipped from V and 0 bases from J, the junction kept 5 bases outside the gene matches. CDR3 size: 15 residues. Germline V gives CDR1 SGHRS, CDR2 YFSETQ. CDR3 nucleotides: TGCGCCAGCAGCGCCGGACAGGGCTCTAACTATGGCTACACCTTC. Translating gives CASSAGQGSNYGYTF.

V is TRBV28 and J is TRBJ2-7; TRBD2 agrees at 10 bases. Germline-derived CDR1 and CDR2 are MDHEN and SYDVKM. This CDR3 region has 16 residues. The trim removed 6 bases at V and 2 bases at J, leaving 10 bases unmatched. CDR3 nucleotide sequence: TGTGCCAGCAGCCAAACAAGGACTAGCGGCCCCTACGAGCAGTACTTC. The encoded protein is CASSQTRTSGPYEQYF.

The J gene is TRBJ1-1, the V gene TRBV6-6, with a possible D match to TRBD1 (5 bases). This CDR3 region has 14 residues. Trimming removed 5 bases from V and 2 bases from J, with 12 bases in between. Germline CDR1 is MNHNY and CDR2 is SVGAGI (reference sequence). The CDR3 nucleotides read TGTGCCAGCAGTGTAGGACAAGCTAACACTGAAGCTTTCTTT. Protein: CASSVGQANTEAFF.

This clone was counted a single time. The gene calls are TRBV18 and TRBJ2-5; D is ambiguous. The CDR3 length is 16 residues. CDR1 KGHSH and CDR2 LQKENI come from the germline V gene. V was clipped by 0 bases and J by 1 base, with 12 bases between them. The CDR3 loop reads CASSPPRARAQETQYF. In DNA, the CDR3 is TGTGCCAGCTCACCACCTAGAGCCCGGGCCCAAGAGACCCAGTACTTC.

The chain's CDR3 is CASRQTSGRPSEQFF. DNA of the CDR3: TGTGCAAGTCGACAAACTAGCGGGAGGCCTTCTGAGCAGTTCTTC. The chain combines TRBV12-2 with TRBJ2-1; the DNA was not used to check the table's D call, TRBD2. TRBV12-2 represents a pseudogene. The CDR3 has 15 residues.

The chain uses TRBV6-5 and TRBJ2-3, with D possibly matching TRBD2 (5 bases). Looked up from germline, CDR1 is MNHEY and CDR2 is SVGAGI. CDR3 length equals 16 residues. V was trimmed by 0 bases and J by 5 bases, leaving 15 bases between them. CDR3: CASSYSPSPAGDTQYF. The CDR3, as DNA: TGTGCCAGCAGTTACTCACCTAGCCCCGCCGGAGATACGCAGTATTTT.

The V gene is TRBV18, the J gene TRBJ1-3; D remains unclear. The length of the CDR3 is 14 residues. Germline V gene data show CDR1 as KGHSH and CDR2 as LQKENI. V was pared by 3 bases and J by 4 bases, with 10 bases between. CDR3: CASSPQAVGNTIYF. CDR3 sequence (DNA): TGTGCCAGCTCACCCCAGGCCGTGGGAAACACCATATATTTT.

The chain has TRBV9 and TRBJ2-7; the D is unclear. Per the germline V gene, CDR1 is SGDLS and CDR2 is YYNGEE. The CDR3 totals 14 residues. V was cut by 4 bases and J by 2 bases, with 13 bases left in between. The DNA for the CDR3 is TGTGCCAGCAGCCCAAGACCGGATACCTACGAGCAGTACTTC. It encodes CASSPRPDTYEQYF. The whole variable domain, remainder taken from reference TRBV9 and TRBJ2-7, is DSGVTQTPKHLITATGQRVTLRCSPRSGDLSVYWYQQSLDQGLQFLIQYYNGEERAKGNILERFSAQQFPDLHSELNLSSLELGDSALYFCASSPRPDTYEQYFGPGTRLTVT.

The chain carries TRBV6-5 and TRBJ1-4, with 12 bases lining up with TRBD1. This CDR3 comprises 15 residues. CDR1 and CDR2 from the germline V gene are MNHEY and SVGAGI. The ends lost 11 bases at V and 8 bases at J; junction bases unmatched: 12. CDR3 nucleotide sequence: TGTGCCGGAACCGGGACAGGGGGCTTAGGCGAAAAACTGTTTTTT. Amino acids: CAGTGTGGLGEKLFF.

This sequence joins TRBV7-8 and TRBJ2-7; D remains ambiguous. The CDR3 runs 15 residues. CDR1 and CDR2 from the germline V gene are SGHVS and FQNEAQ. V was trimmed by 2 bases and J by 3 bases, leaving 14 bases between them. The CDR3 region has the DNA TGTGCCAGCAGCTTACGGTCCGGGTACATCTACGAGCAGTACTTC. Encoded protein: CASSLRSGYIYEQYF.

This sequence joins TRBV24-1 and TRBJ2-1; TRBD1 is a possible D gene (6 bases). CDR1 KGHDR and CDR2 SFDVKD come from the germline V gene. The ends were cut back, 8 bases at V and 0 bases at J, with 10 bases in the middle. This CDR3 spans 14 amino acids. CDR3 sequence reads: CATTDRSSYNEQFF. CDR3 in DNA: TGTGCCACCACAGACAGGAGCTCCTACAATGAGCAGTTCTTC.

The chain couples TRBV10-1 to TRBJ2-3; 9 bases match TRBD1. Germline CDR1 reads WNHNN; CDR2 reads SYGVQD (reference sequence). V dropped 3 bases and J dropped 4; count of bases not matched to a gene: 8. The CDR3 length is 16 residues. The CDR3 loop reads CASSEGQGSFADTQYF. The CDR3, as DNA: TGCGCCAGCAGTGAAGGACAGGGGTCGTTCGCAGATACGCAGTATTTT.

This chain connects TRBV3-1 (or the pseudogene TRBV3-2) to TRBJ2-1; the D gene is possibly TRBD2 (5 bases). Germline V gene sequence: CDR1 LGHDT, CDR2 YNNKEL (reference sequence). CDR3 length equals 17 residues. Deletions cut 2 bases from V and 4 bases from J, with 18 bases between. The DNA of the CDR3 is TGTGCCAGCAGCCAATATTCTAGCCGACAATATTACAATGAGCAGTTCTTC. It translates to CASSQYSSRQYYNEQFF.

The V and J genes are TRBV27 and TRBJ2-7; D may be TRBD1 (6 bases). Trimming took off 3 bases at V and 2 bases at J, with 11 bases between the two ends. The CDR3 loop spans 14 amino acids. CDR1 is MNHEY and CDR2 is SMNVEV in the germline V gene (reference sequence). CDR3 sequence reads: CASSLARGPYEQYF. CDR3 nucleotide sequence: TGTGCCAGCAGTTTGGCCAGGGGACCCTACGAGCAGTACTTC.

The CDR3 DNA reads as TGTGCCAGCAGTTGGGGAATAGCAACTAATGAAAAACTGTTTTTT. As protein: CASSWGIATNEKLFF. This rearrangement joins TRBV6-5 to TRBJ1-4; D gene uncertain. V was trimmed by 4 bases and J by 0 bases, leaving 9 bases between them. This CDR3 is built from 15 residues. Germline-derived CDR1 and CDR2 are MNHEY and SVGAGI.

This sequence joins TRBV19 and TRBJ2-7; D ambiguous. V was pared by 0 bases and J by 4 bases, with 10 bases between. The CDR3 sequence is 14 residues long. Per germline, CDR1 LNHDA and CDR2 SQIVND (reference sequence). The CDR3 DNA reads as TGTGCCAGTAGTATAGAGTTCGGCCAGTACGAGCAGTACTTC. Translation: CASSIEFGQYEQYF.

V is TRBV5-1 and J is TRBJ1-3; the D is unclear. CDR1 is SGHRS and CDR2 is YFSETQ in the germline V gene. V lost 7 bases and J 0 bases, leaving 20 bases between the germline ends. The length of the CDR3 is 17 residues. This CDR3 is CASQRTDGLSSGNTIYF. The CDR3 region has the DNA TGCGCCAGCCAGAGAACCGATGGACTGAGCTCTGGAAACACCATATATTTT.

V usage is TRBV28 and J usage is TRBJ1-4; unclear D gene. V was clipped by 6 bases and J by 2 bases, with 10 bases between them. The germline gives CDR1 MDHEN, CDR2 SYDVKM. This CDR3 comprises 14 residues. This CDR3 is CASSGDNTNEKLFF. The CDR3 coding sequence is TGTGCCAGCAGCGGAGACAACACTAATGAAAAACTGTTTTTT.

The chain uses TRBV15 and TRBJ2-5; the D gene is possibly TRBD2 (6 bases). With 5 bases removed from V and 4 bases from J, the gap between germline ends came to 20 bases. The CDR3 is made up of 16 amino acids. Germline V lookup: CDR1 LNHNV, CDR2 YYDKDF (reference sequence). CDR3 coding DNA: TGTGCCACCAGCCGAGTGGTTCTAGCGATTCCAGAGACCCAGTACTTC. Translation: CATSRVVLAIPETQYF.

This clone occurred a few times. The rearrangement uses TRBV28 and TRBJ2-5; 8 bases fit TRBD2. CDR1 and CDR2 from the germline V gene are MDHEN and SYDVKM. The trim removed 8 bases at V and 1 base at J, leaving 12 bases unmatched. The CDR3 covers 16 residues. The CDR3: CASSGAGAESQETQYF. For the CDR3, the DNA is TGTGCCAGCTCTGGAGCGGGAGCGGAGAGCCAAGAGACCCAGTACTTC. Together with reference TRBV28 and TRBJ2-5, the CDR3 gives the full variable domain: DVKVTQSSRYLVKRTGEKVFLECVQDMDHENMFWYRQDPGLGLRLIYFSYDVKMKEKGDIPEGYSVSREKKERFSLILESASTNQTSMYLCASSGAGAESQETQYFGPGTRLLVL.

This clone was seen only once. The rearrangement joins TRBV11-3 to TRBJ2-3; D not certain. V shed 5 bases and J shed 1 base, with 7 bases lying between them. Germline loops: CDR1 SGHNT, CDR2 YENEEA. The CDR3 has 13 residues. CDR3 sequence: CASSPDRTDTQYF. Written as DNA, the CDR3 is TGTGCCAGCAGCCCTGATCGCACAGATACGCAGTATTTT.

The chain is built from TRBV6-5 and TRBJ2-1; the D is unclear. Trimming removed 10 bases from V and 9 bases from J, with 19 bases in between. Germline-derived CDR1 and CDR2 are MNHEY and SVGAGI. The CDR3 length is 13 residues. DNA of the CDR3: TGTGCCATTGGTGGGTTAGTGCCAGGTGAGCAGTTCTTC. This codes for CAIGGLVPGEQFF.